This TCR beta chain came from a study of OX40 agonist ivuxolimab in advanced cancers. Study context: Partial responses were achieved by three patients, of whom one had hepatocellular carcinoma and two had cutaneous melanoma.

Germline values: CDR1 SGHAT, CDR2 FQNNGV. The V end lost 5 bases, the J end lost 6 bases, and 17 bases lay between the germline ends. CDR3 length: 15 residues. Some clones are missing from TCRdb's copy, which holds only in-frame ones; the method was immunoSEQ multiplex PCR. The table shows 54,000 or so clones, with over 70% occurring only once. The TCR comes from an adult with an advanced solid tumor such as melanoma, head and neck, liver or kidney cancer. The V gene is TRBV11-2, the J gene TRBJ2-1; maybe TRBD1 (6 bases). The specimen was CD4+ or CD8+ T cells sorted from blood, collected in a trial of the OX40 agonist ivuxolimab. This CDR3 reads CASSPVQGRGNEQFF. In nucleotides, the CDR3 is TGTGCCAGCAGCCCCGTACAGGGACGGGGCAATGAGCAGTTCTTC.